The 19 T cell receptor beta chains below were found in one sample sequenced in a study of beta chain features in type 1 diabetes. Isolated RNA was reverse transcribed in full, so expressed TCRB transcripts were sequenced. Here immunoSEQ multiplex PCR was the method, and the copy in TCRdb shows in-frame clones only, minus some. The data show hundreds of thousands of clones, roughly 31% seen once. The source material was naive CD4+ T cells from blood. The receptors here all came from a man between 18 and 29 years old in good health.

On this clone itself: The sample contains more than one DNA sequence encoding this CDR3. V and J are TRBV7-3 and TRBJ2-5, with D maybe TRBD1 (6 bases). Germline CDR1 reads SGHTA; CDR2 reads FQGTGA. V lost 5 bases to trimming and J lost 2 bases, with 9 bases between them. CDR3 length: 13 residues. CDR3 residues: CASSPRGQETQYF. CDR3 nucleotide sequence: TGTGCCAGCAGCCCGAGGGGGCAAGAGACCCAGTACTTC. The full variable domain, rest sourced from reference TRBV7-3 and TRBJ2-5, is GAGVSQTPSNKVTEKGKYVELRCDPISGHTALYWYRQSLGQGPEFLIYFQGTGAADDSGLPNDRFFAVRPEGSVSTLKIQRTERGDSAVYLCASSPRGQETQYFGPGTRLLVL.

The V and J genes are TRBV7-9 and TRBJ2-3, with 10 bases aligning to TRBD2. Unmatched junction bases numbered 13, after V lost 3 bases and J lost 4 bases. Per the germline V gene, CDR1 is SEHNR and CDR2 is FQNEAQ (reference sequence). The CDR3 loop spans 18 amino acids. The CDR3 sequence is CASSLRGSSGSISDTQYF. The DNA of the CDR3 is TGTGCCAGCAGCTTGAGGGGATCTAGCGGGAGTATCTCAGATACGCAGTATTTT.

The sample holds a few counts of this clone. The V gene is TRBV25-1, the J gene TRBJ2-1; 8 bases align to TRBD2. The V and J ends lost 3 bases and 6 bases, in that order; junction bases with no gene match: 13. The CDR3 is 17 amino acids. Looked up from germline, CDR1 is MGHDK and CDR2 is SYGVNS. CDR3 residues: CASSESLGLGYSNEQFF. The CDR3 DNA is TGTGCCAGCAGTGAGAGCCTGGGACTAGGCTATTCCAATGAGCAGTTCTTC.

This chain links TRBV29-1 with TRBJ1-1; no clear D. The germline V gene has CDR1 SQVTM and CDR2 ANQGSEA. This CDR3 contains 12 residues. The V end was cut by 7 bases, the J end by 4 bases, with 13 bases between. CDR3 loop: CSAEGGFTEAFF. Written as DNA, the CDR3 is TGCAGCGCCGAGGGCGGCTTCACTGAAGCTTTCTTT.

This sequence joins TRBV9 and TRBJ2-1; maybe TRBD1 (6 bases). Germline loops: CDR1 SGDLS, CDR2 YYNGEE. Trimming took 1 base from V and 10 from J, leaving 12 bases between them. The CDR3 is made up of 13 amino acids. In nucleotides, the CDR3 is TGTGCCAGCAGCGTAATTTTCGGGACAGAGCAGTTCTTC. Its translation: CASSVIFGTEQFF.

The rearrangement uses TRBV28 and TRBJ2-3; D tentatively fits TRBD1 or TRBD2 (5 bases each). V shed 0 bases and J shed 4 bases, with 11 bases lying between them. Germline V lookup: CDR1 MDHEN, CDR2 SYDVKM. The CDR3 has 15 amino acids. As DNA, the CDR3 is TGTGCCAGCAGTTTATGGAAGAGGGGAGCAGATACGCAGTATTTT. Translated, it gives CASSLWKRGADTQYF.

This clone occurred a few times. V is TRBV7-9 and J is TRBJ1-5; D is ambiguous. Germline-derived CDR1 and CDR2 are SEHNR and FQNEAQ (reference sequence). Trimming pared 3 bases from V and 1 base from J, leaving 4 bases between. This CDR3 is built from 13 residues. The CDR3 loop is CASSFISNQPQHF. CDR3 coding DNA: TGTGCCAGCAGCTTTATAAGCAATCAGCCCCAGCATTTT.

Turning to this clone: The sample carries other DNA sequences with the same CDR3. The rearrangement links TRBV29-1 to TRBJ1-2; no definite D call. The CDR3 consists of 11 residues. Per germline, CDR1 SQVTM and CDR2 ANQGSEA. The germline V and J ends were trimmed by 2 bases and 7 bases, with 8 bases remaining between them. This CDR3 reads CSVEWAAGYTF. The CDR3 nucleotides read TGCAGCGTTGAATGGGCCGCTGGCTACACCTTC.

This chain links TRBV20-1 with TRBJ2-1, with D possibly matching TRBD2 (6 bases). V dropped 2 bases and J dropped 16 bases, with 15 bases sitting between them. This CDR3 region has 11 residues. The germline gives CDR1 DFQATT, CDR2 SNEGSKA (reference sequence). CDR3 residues: CSARWRAVKFF. CDR3 nucleotide sequence: TGCAGTGCTAGATGGAGGGCAGTGAAATTCTTC.

This clone was observed a few times. The same CDR3 is also encoded by other DNA sequences in this sample. The chain links TRBV30 to TRBJ1-1; D not resolved. The germline V and J ends were trimmed by 4 bases and 2 bases, with 8 bases remaining between them. Germline V CDR1 and CDR2: GTSNPN, SVGIG (reference sequence). The CDR3 length is 12 residues. Here the CDR3 reads CAWTRLNTEAFF. CDR3 bases: TGTGCCTGGACTCGGCTAAACACTGAAGCTTTCTTT.

The chain joins TRBV29-1 to TRBJ2-7; 14 bases fit TRBD2. Germline values: CDR1 SQVTM, CDR2 ANQGSEA. Trimming cost V 4 bases and J 2 bases; bases outside gene matches: 13. The CDR3 runs 18 residues. The CDR3 bases are TGCAGCGTTGGGGGGACCGGGACTAGCGGGAGAGGACCCTACGAGCAGTACTTC. It is translated as CSVGGTGTSGRGPYEQYF.

This clone was detected a few times. The genes are TRBV30 and TRBJ1-1; TRBD1 matches at 8 bases. Per the germline V gene, CDR1 is GTSNPN and CDR2 is SVGIG (reference sequence). The CDR3 runs 12 residues. The V gene end was trimmed by 1 base and the J gene end by 11 bases; junction bases not matched to a gene: 6. CDR3 protein: CAWSAQDREAFF. The CDR3 DNA follows: TGTGCCTGGAGTGCACAGGACAGGGAGGCTTTCTTT. The whole variable domain, remainder taken from reference TRBV30 and TRBJ1-1, is SQTIHQWPATLVQPVGSPLSLECTVEGTSNPNLYWYRQAAGRGLQLLFYSVGIGQISSEVPQNLSASRPQDRQFILSSKKLLLSDSGFYLCAWSAQDREAFFGQGTRLTVV.

The chain links TRBV9 to TRBJ2-3; D unresolved. The germline CDR1 and CDR2 sequences are SGDLS and YYNGEE. V was pared by 3 bases and J by 3 bases, with 11 bases between. The CDR3 spans 14 residues. The CDR3 protein is CASSASPGTDTQYF. The CDR3 region has the DNA TGTGCCAGCAGCGCCTCGCCCGGGACAGATACGCAGTATTTT. The full variable domain, its missing parts supplied by reference TRBV9 and TRBJ2-3, is DSGVTQTPKHLITATGQRVTLRCSPRSGDLSVYWYQQSLDQGLQFLIQYYNGEERAKGNILERFSAQQFPDLHSELNLSSLELGDSALYFCASSASPGTDTQYFGPGTRLTVL.

The chain employs TRBV4-3 and TRBJ2-1; 15 nucleotides align to TRBD2. Trimming at V came to 0 bases and at J to 9 bases, leaving 6 bases not matched to a gene. From germline, CDR1 is LGHNA and CDR2 YSLEER. The CDR3 contains 17 residues. The CDR3 DNA is TGCGCCAGCAGCCAAGAATTGGGACTAGCGGGAGGTCTTGAGCAGTTCTTC. It codes for CASSQELGLAGGLEQFF.

This clone has more than one count but fewer than ten. This chain joins TRBV20-1 and TRBJ2-5, with no clear D. The CDR3 runs 11 residues. Per the germline V gene, CDR1 is DFQATT and CDR2 is SNEGSKA (reference sequence). V dropped 5 bases and J dropped 5 bases, with 9 bases sitting between them. The CDR3: CSAGSPETQYF. The DNA of the CDR3 is TGCAGTGCTGGCTCCCCGGAGACCCAGTACTTC.

The chain employs TRBV18 and TRBJ2-5; D remains ambiguous. Germline CDR1 and CDR2: KGHSH and LQKENI. CDR3 length: 14 amino acids. V was shortened by 3 bases and J by 2 bases, with 10 bases between the two germline ends. Here the CDR3 DNA reads TGTGCCAGCTCACCCCGGTCTATACAAGAGACCCAGTACTTC. Translated, it gives CASSPRSIQETQYF.

The V and J genes are TRBV13 and TRBJ1-5; D gene uncertain. V was cut by 0 bases and J by 6 bases, with 3 bases left in between. The germline CDR1 and CDR2 sequences are PRHDT and FYEKMQ (reference sequence). This CDR3 is 12 amino acids long. The CDR3 loop is CASSLGVQPQHF. CDR3 nucleotide sequence: TGTGCCAGCAGCTTAGGAGTTCAGCCCCAGCATTTT.

This clone was seen a handful of times. V and J are TRBV7-2 and TRBJ1-1, with a weak D call TRBD1 (5 bases). V was trimmed by 4 bases and J by 5 bases, leaving 14 bases between them. This CDR3 is built from 14 residues. CDR1 is SGHTA and CDR2 is FQGNSA in the germline V gene. CDR3 sequence reads: CASSSQEGRTEAFF. The CDR3, as DNA: TGTGCCAGCAGCTCACAGGAAGGGAGAACTGAAGCTTTCTTT.

This sequence joins TRBV29-1 and TRBJ2-6; no clear D gene. CDR3 length equals 12 residues. Looked up from germline, CDR1 is SQVTM and CDR2 is ANQGSEA. Trimming pared 5 bases from V and 4 bases from J, leaving 6 bases between. The CDR3, as DNA: TGCAGCGTTTCCGAAGGGGCCAACGTCCTGACTTTC. Protein product: CSVSEGANVLTF.